The rows below give T cell receptor beta chains drawn from one sample of a study of T cell responses to AZD1222 COVID-19 vaccine. The data were produced by immunoSEQ multiplex PCR, yet TCRdb's version contains in-frame clones alone and is incomplete. This sample has approximately 180,000 clones, with 70% to 90% found just once. Source: peripheral blood, taken on day 0 of AZD1222 vaccination. These receptors were collected from an adult in good health. Each CDR3 is given with its conserved first and last residue. A D gene is named only where the DNA matches it firmly. A row's size may be missing; if present it is once, few, many or a size class.

v_call	d_call	clone_size	j_call	cdr3_aa	cdr3_nt
TRBV9	-	-	TRBJ2-7	CASSVAGRRGAYEQYF	TGTGCCAGCAGCGTAGCGGGACGGAGAGGGGCCTACGAGCAGTACTTC
TRBV5-4	TRBD2	-	TRBJ2-3	CASSLLGLDPDTQYF	TGTGCCAGCAGCTTGTTGGGACTAGATCCAGATACGCAGTATTTT
TRBV4-1	-	once	TRBJ1-1	CASSQVVFLSTEAFF	TGCGCCAGCAGCCAAGTTGTATTCCTGAGCACTGAAGCTTTCTTT
TRBV5-4	TRBD2	-	TRBJ2-5	CASSFGSGSDETQYF	TGTGCCAGCAGCTTCGGTAGCGGGAGTGACGAGACCCAGTACTTC
TRBV7-2	TRBD2	-	TRBJ2-1	CASRLTSGLYNEQFF	TGTGCCAGCAGACTCACTAGCGGCCTCTACAATGAGCAGTTCTTC
TRBV19	-	-	TRBJ2-3	CASSSYTDTNSQYF	TGTGCCAGTAGTTCCTACACCGACACCAACTCGCAGTATTTT
TRBV3-1/TRBV3-2	-	-	TRBJ1-2	CASSPGGEGYGYTF	TGTGCCAGCAGCCCGGGCGGGGAGGGCTATGGCTACACCTTC
TRBV29-1	-	-	TRBJ2-7	CSVGTVSYEQYF	TGCAGCGTCGGGACGGTCTCCTACGAGCAGTACTTC
TRBV7-9	TRBD1	-	TRBJ2-7	CASSLQQGSYEQYF	TGTGCCAGCAGCCTTCAACAGGGGTCCTACGAGCAGTACTTC
TRBV14	TRBD1	-	TRBJ1-4	CASSPTTGATNEKLFF	TGTGCCAGCAGCCCTACCACAGGGGCAACTAATGAAAAACTGTTTTTT
TRBV6-2/TRBV6-3	-	few	TRBJ2-3	CASSYSARTPSTDTQYF	TGTGCCAGCAGTTACTCGGCAAGGACTCCTAGCACAGATACGCAGTATTTT
TRBV27	-	-	TRBJ1-6	CASNYNYNSPLHF	TGTGCCAGCAATTACAACTATAATTCACCCCTCCACTTT
TRBV5-1	TRBD2	-	TRBJ2-7	CASGWTGGGGEQYF	TGCGCCAGCGGGTGGACGGGGGGTGGAGGCGAGCAGTACTTC
TRBV9	-	-	TRBJ2-3	CASSVGFPPDTQYF	TGTGCCAGCAGCGTAGGCTTCCCTCCAGATACGCAGTATTTT
TRBV6-5	-	-	TRBJ2-2	CASSYRLANTGELFF	TGTGCCAGCAGTTACCGACTAGCGAACACCGGGGAGCTGTTTTTT
TRBV2	TRBD1	-	TRBJ1-1	CASKPGQRFTEAFF	TGTGCCAGCAAACCGGGACAGCGTTTTACTGAAGCTTTCTTT
TRBV21-1	-	-	TRBJ1-4	CASKGSGNEKLFF	TGTGCCAGCAAGGGGTCCGGTAATGAAAAACTGTTTTTT
TRBV6-5	-	few	TRBJ2-7	CASKRDFTSYEQYF	TGTGCCAGCAAGAGGGACTTCACTTCCTACGAGCAGTACTTC
TRBV28	TRBD1	once	TRBJ2-7	CASRQGGTGLGEQYF	TGTGCCAGCAGACAGGGGGGGACAGGGTTGGGCGAGCAGTACTTC
TRBV6-2/TRBV6-3	TRBD1	many	TRBJ2-5	CASSPPGDRVRKTQYF	TGTGCCAGCAGTCCGCCCGGTGACAGGGTGAGGAAGACCCAGTACTTC
TRBV5-4	TRBD2	-	TRBJ2-1	CASSQTSGTQISYNEQFF	TGTGCCAGCAGCCAGACTAGCGGGACGCAGATCTCCTACAATGAGCAGTTCTTC
TRBV2	TRBD1	once	TRBJ2-7	CASSDRDSALYEQYF	TGTGCCAGCAGTGACCGGGACAGCGCACTATACGAGCAGTACTTC
TRBV20-1	-	-	TRBJ2-1	CSAIKLLEQFF	TGCAGTGCTATTAAGCTTCTTGAGCAGTTCTTC
TRBV6-5	-	-	TRBJ1-1	CASSYQPGDPGTEAFF	TGTGCCAGCAGTTACCAACCAGGGGATCCAGGGACTGAAGCTTTCTTT
TRBV7-8	TRBD1	-	TRBJ2-7	CASSLAGTDYEQYF	TGTGCCAGCAGCTTAGCGGGGACAGACTACGAGCAGTACTTC
TRBV30	TRBD2	-	TRBJ2-5	CAWSLGGSGASVTQYF	TGTGCCTGGAGTCTGGGAGGTAGCGGGGCCTCAGTGACCCAGTACTTC
TRBV6-1	-	-	TRBJ1-2	CASSDPGGVAHGYTF	TGTGCCAGCAGTGATCCGGGGGGAGTGGCCCATGGCTACACCTTC